This TCR beta chain comes out of a study of T-cell memory formation after mild COVID-19. With regard to this clonotype: Its antigen is currently unknown.

General study results and limits: What remained unconfirmed was the SARS-CoV-2 specificity of second-wave clones peaking on day 37. Contracting clones localized mainly to CM and EM when CD4+ and mainly to EMRA when CD8+. The appearance of some responding clones in pre-infection memory suggested that cross-reactive memory joined. CD4+ bias marked clones expanding day 15 to 37, unlike balanced contracting clones.

One entry per CDR3 protein, called by TCRdb with MiXCR from the 5' RACE reads. The sample has about 170,000 distinct CDR3 sequences; approximately 13% are singletons. V trimming: 4 bases; J trimming: 1 base; junction bases outside the gene matches: 12. Per the germline V gene, CDR1 is LNHDA and CDR2 is SQIVND (reference sequence). The CDR3 runs 17 residues. The TCR sequence derives from a man between 18 and 35 years old who had mild COVID-19 (a few samples of this study predate the infection). Cell type and time point are not known. The rearrangement uses TRBV19 and TRBJ2-5; 7 bases are shared with TRBD2. The sequencing sample was made of PBMCs or a T cell subset sorted from them (not recorded which). CDR3 DNA sequence: TGTGCCAGTAGTACCCGGGACTACCTCCCACTCCAAGAGACCCAGTACTTC. This sequence encodes CASSTRDYLPLQETQYF.